Shown below are 3 T cell receptor beta chains from a single sample sequenced in a study of blood T cell repertoires in COVID-19. Libraries were prepared by immunoSEQ multiplex PCR; TCRdb keeps only in-frame clonotypes and omits some of them. The data contain 80,000 or so clones, roughly 80% of them singletons. Sequenced material: peripheral blood. Receptors originate from a human donor in a cohort sampled during active COVID-19.

The rearrangement uses TRBV6-5 and TRBJ2-2; a weak D match, TRBD2 (6 bases). CDR1 and CDR2 from the germline V gene are MNHEY and SVGAGI. The CDR3 loop spans 14 amino acids. Trimming pared 0 bases from V and 12 bases from J, leaving 14 bases between. The chain's CDR3 is CASSYSRVGRQLFF. In DNA form, the CDR3 reads TGTGCCAGCAGTTACTCGAGAGTAGGGAGGCAGCTGTTTTTT.

The chain employs TRBV30 and TRBJ1-5; D ambiguous. The CDR3 sequence is 14 residues long. Germline loops: CDR1 GTSNPN, CDR2 SVGIG (reference sequence). With 2 bases removed from V and 0 bases from J, the gap between germline ends came to 8 bases. The CDR3 region has the DNA TGTGCCTGGAGTAGGCCGGGTAGCAATCAGCCCCAGCATTTT. It yields the protein CAWSRPGSNQPQHF.

This clone was counted between two and nine times. The genes are TRBV2 and TRBJ1-2; D is perhaps TRBD1 (6 bases). The germline gives CDR1 SNHLY, CDR2 FYNNEI. CDR3 length: 13 residues. V dropped 6 bases and J dropped 1 base, with 9 bases sitting between them. CDR3 protein: CASSLDSNYGYTF. In DNA form, the CDR3 reads TGTGCCAGCAGCCTGGACAGTAACTATGGCTACACCTTC.